This T cell receptor (beta chain) was retrieved from a study of PD-1 blockade in classical Hodgkin lymphoma. This CDR3 has 17 residues. Trimming removed 5 bases at V and 3 bases at J, with 22 bases between. Looked up from germline, CDR1 is SGHVS and CDR2 is FQNEAQ. Each patient's relapse followed autologous stem cell transplantation, and brentuximab vedotin exposure varied. With respect to this clone: Its antigen is currently unknown.

Produced via immunoSEQ multiplex PCR; TCRdb's table is partial and in-frame only. Among more than 50,000 clones listed, approximately 90% were seen once. The study, taken as a whole, reports: Similar baseline diversity was found in complete responders and newly diagnosed patients.

The source of this sequence is a human donor with classical Hodgkin lymphoma. The genes are TRBV7-8 and TRBJ1-1, with D perhaps TRBD1 (5 bases). The source material was peripheral blood mononuclear cells (PBMCs), sampled at baseline. The CDR3 nucleotides are TGTGCCAGCAGCCAAGGCAGGGAGTCGGGGTGGGACACTGAAGCTTTCTTT. Its translation is CASSQGRESGWDTEAFF.